This TCR beta chain was documented in a study of T cells in Graves' hyperthyroidism and ophthalmopathy. PBMCs came from 8.5 to 10 ml fresh peripheral blood. Amplification of TCR beta CDR3 regions used RNA as the template. Initially, a first-round RT-PCR of the TCR CDR3 employed the HTBI primer set. TCRdb recomputed calls from the multiplex PCR reads with MiXCR, one row per CDR3 protein. The sample carries a few hundred thousand distinct CDR3 sequences, approximately 25% recorded once. Study-wide findings and caveats: In the blood, most expanded thyroid clonotypes above 0.001 appeared as well.

This clonotype was counted many times. The antigen remains unidentified. Material for sequencing was blood. The sequence derives from a man in his fifties or sixties with Graves' hyperthyroidism.

The CDR3 region has the DNA TGTGCCAGCACCCAGAGGACAGGGTCCTACGAGCAGTACTTC. It translates to CASTQRTGSYEQYF. The chain carries TRBV11-2 and TRBJ2-7; 8 nucleotides match TRBD1. In germline, CDR1 is SGHAT, CDR2 FQNNGV. The trim removed 7 bases at V and 1 base at J, leaving 6 bases unmatched. The CDR3 is 14 amino acids.